A selection of T cell receptor beta chains follows, all from one sample in a study of cytomegalovirus exposure and HLA in healthy donors. TCRdb's table, derived via immunoSEQ multiplex PCR, lists solely in-frame clones and lacks some. The sample has 150,000 or so clones, around 79% seen once; the top ten hold roughly 7.7%. Sequencing used PBMCs. The receptors originated from a young man in good health and CMV-seropositive. CDR3s include the opening cysteine and the closing phenylalanine or tryptophan. Rows may omit the clone size; those that give it use once, few, many or a size class.

V gene,clone size,J gene,CDR3 protein
TRBV10-1,-,TRBJ2-3,CASSESVYSLSTSTDTQYF
TRBV5-4,few,TRBJ1-2,CASSLSLNNYGYTF
TRBV29-1,-,TRBJ1-2,CSVLKGAGGYTF
TRBV9,once,TRBJ2-3,CASSLQGYSTDTQYF
TRBV27,-,TRBJ2-7,CASSSALGLGTYEQYF
TRBV9,-,TRBJ1-4,CASSRQGSTNEKLFF
TRBV5-1,-,TRBJ2-5,CASTRLAGDQETQYF
TRBV28,-,TRBJ2-4,CASSAQLPNIQYF
TRBV28,-,TRBJ1-2,CASSLEAGPNYGYTF
TRBV6-6,-,TRBJ1-1,CASSYSIGQGNEAFF
TRBV7-2,once,TRBJ1-1,CASSTQTGNTEAFF
TRBV2,once,TRBJ2-1,CADNGGMDEQFF
TRBV5-8,-,TRBJ1-4,CASRPQGNAEKLFF
TRBV27,-,TRBJ2-7,CASKRTGAYEQYF
TRBV7-9,-,TRBJ1-3,CASYSITSGNTIYF